This TCR beta chain was profiled in a study of blood T cell repertoires in COVID-19. Study-level information: COVID-19 samples from acute and convalescent phases originated in the United States, Italy and Spain.

Assay used: immunoSEQ multiplex PCR; TCRdb lists only in-frame clones, some missing. This sample has roughly 15,000 clones, with 89% found just once. The CDR3 runs to 13 residues. Germline-derived CDR1 and CDR2 are SGHAT and FQNNGV. Trimming cost V 5 bases and J 5 bases; bases outside gene matches: 6. The sample consisted of peripheral blood. The receptor was derived from a human donor in a cohort sampled during active COVID-19. The chain recombines TRBV11-2 with TRBJ2-7; 7 bases match TRBD1. The CDR3 sequence: CASSPGTANEQYF. CDR3 in DNA: TGTGCCAGCAGCCCCGGGACAGCCAACGAGCAGTACTTC.